This is a list of T cell receptor beta chains from one sample in a study of blood T cells in healthy people across ages. TCRdb called the 5' RACE reads again in MiXCR, with one record for every CDR3 protein. The sample shows 590,000 or so distinct CDR3 sequences, roughly 31% of them seen only once. Sequenced sample: blood. The receptor source for this set is an elderly woman in good health. CDR3s include the opening cysteine and the closing phenylalanine or tryptophan. The order of the fields is V gene, J gene, D gene, clone size, CDR3 DNA, CDR3 protein. D genes are given only for firm matches. Some rows have no size entry. The others give once, few or many, or a class for an expanded clone.

V gene: TRBV15
J gene: TRBJ2-6
D gene: -
clone size: -
CDR3 DNA: TGTGCCACCAGCAGAGGACCTTCTGGGGCCAACGTCCTGACTTTC
CDR3 protein: CATSRGPSGANVLTF

V gene: TRBV12-3/TRBV12-4
J gene: TRBJ1-2
D gene: -
clone size: many
CDR3 DNA: TGTGCCAGCAGTTCCTCACAAGGAACCGCTAGGGCCACCTTC
CDR3 protein: CASSSSQGTARATF

V gene: TRBV6-2/TRBV6-3
J gene: TRBJ2-1
D gene: TRBD1
clone size: many
CDR3 DNA: TGTGCCAGCAGTCCGACAGGGCGAAACAATGAGCAGTTCTTC
CDR3 protein: CASSPTGRNNEQFF

V gene: TRBV12-3/TRBV12-4
J gene: TRBJ2-3
D gene: -
clone size: -
CDR3 DNA: TGTGCCAGCAGTTTTCCGAGGGGATTGTTGAGAGCAGATGCGCAGTATTTT
CDR3 protein: CASSFPRGLLRADAQYF

V gene: TRBV7-2
J gene: TRBJ1-1
D gene: -
clone size: many
CDR3 DNA: TGTGCCAGCAGCACGGGACCGAACACTGAAGCTTTCTTT
CDR3 protein: CASSTGPNTEAFF

V gene: TRBV11-3
J gene: TRBJ2-2
D gene: -
clone size: -
CDR3 DNA: TGTGCCAGCAGCCCCGAGGGGTCCGGGGAGCTGTTTTTT
CDR3 protein: CASSPEGSGELFF

V gene: TRBV7-2
J gene: TRBJ1-5
D gene: TRBD1
clone size: -
CDR3 DNA: TGTGCCAGCAGCCTTCGGCAGGGGGTTGATAATCAGCCCCAGCATTTT
CDR3 protein: CASSLRQGVDNQPQHF

V gene: TRBV20-1
J gene: TRBJ2-7
D gene: TRBD1
clone size: few
CDR3 DNA: TGCGGTGCTACAGATCTCGACAGGGAATACGAGCAGTACTTC
CDR3 protein: CGATDLDREYEQYF

V gene: TRBV20-1
J gene: TRBJ2-7
D gene: -
clone size: many
CDR3 DNA: TGCAGCGGCCTTCGGGGTGCGGACTACGAGCAGTACTTC
CDR3 protein: CSGLRGADYEQYF

V gene: TRBV10-3
J gene: TRBJ2-7
D gene: TRBD1
clone size: many
CDR3 DNA: TGTGCCATCAGGACAGGGGCCAACTCCTACGAGCAGTACTTC
CDR3 protein: CAIRTGANSYEQYF

V gene: TRBV28
J gene: TRBJ2-3
D gene: -
clone size: many
CDR3 DNA: TGTGCCAGCCTTAGAGAGTGGACAGATACGCAGTATTTT
CDR3 protein: CASLREWTDTQYF

V gene: TRBV11-3
J gene: TRBJ2-3
D gene: -
clone size: -
CDR3 DNA: TGTGCCAGCAGCTGGGGGACGGCCCAAGATACGCAGTATTTT
CDR3 protein: CASSWGTAQDTQYF